Shown below are 10 T cell receptor beta chains from a single sample sequenced in a study of T cell responses to AZD1222 COVID-19 vaccine. Clones were sequenced by immunoSEQ multiplex PCR, and TCRdb holds only the in-frame ones, with some missing. The sample lists more than 90,000 clones, roughly 87% occurring once. The sequencing used peripheral blood, collected on day 0 of AZD1222 vaccination. Receptor source: an adult in good health.

The V and J genes are TRBV18 and TRBJ1-5; 7 bases are shared with TRBD1. The germline V gene has CDR1 KGHSH and CDR2 LQKENI. This CDR3 comprises 14 residues. Trimming removed 5 bases from V and 5 bases from J; junction bases left unmatched: 6. This CDR3 reads CASSSTGPHQPQHF. In nucleotides, the CDR3 is TGTGCCAGCTCATCGACAGGGCCCCATCAGCCCCAGCATTTT.

This chain uses TRBV24-1 with TRBJ2-5; D call uncertain. The CDR3 is 15 residues long. Germline assignment: CDR1 KGHDR and CDR2 SFDVKD. V lost 4 bases, J lost 5 bases, and 16 bases lay in between. The CDR3 region is CATSDHIVSEETQYF. In DNA, the CDR3 is TGTGCCACCAGTGACCACATAGTGAGTGAGGAGACCCAGTACTTC.

The rearrangement links TRBV9 to TRBJ1-1; 8 nucleotides align to TRBD1. With V trimmed by 3 bases and J by 4 bases, 14 bases remained unmatched. This CDR3 has 17 residues. Germline assignment: CDR1 SGDLS and CDR2 YYNGEE. The DNA of the CDR3 is TGTGCCAGCAGCGGGAGGACAGGGCGGCCCCCGGGCACTGAAGCTTTCTTT. Translating gives CASSGRTGRPPGTEAFF.

The chain combines TRBV9 with TRBJ1-5; TRBD1 matches at 8 bases. The ends lost 3 bases at V and 5 bases at J; junction bases unmatched: 7. The germline V gene has CDR1 SGDLS and CDR2 YYNGEE. This CDR3 is 15 amino acids long. The CDR3 DNA follows: TGTGCCAGCAGCGGCGATGGACAGGGATATCAGCCCCAGCATTTT. Residues: CASSGDGQGYQPQHF.

This chain joins TRBV23-1 and TRBJ2-1; 8 positions match TRBD1. TRBV23-1 is recorded as an ORF, its role being uncertain. The CDR3 runs to 17 residues. V was clipped by 0 bases and J by 2 bases; unmatched bases: 6. This CDR3 is CASSQSEGDRTYNEQFF. CDR3 coding DNA: TGCGCCAGCAGTCAATCCGAAGGGGACAGGACCTACAATGAGCAGTTCTTC.

The V and J genes are TRBV28 and TRBJ1-5; 7 bases fit TRBD1. Germline V gives CDR1 MDHEN, CDR2 SYDVKM. The length of the CDR3 is 12 residues. The trim removed 6 bases at V and 10 bases at J, leaving 6 bases unmatched. CDR3 DNA sequence: TGTGCCAGCAGCGACAGGGTCGGTCCCCAGCATTTT. It yields the protein CASSDRVGPQHF.

CDR3 region: CASSSGTSNNEQFF. CDR3 sequence (DNA): TGTGCCAGCAGCTCCGGGACAAGTAACAATGAGCAGTTCTTC. This sequence joins TRBV7-9 and TRBJ2-1; tentative D call: TRBD1 (6 bases). V lost 4 bases and J 5 bases, leaving 12 bases between the germline ends. The V gene's germline CDR1 is SEHNR and CDR2 FQNEAQ (reference sequence). The CDR3 extends over 14 amino acids.

This clone was recorded only once. This chain uses TRBV5-5 with TRBJ2-7; TRBD2 aligns across 9 bases. The trim removed 0 bases at V and 3 bases at J, leaving 4 bases unmatched. This CDR3 has 15 amino acids. Germline assignment: CDR1 SGHKS and CDR2 YYEKEE (reference sequence). The CDR3 nucleotides are TGTGCCAGCAGCTTGGTACTTAGCGGGAGCTACGAGCAGTACTTC. This gives the protein CASSLVLSGSYEQYF.

The chain carries TRBV5-1 and TRBJ2-1; no reliable D call. This CDR3 region has 14 residues. The V end lost 0 bases, the J end lost 1 base, and 5 bases lay between the germline ends. Germline CDR1 SGHRS, CDR2 YFSETQ. The CDR3 nucleotides are TGCGCCAGCAGCTTGGCGGTATCCTACAATGAGCAGTTCTTC. This encodes CASSLAVSYNEQFF.

This rearrangement joins TRBV7-2 to TRBJ2-3; D may match TRBD1 or TRBD2 (5 bases each). CDR1 and CDR2 from the germline V gene are SGHTA and FQGNSA. The CDR3 sequence is 15 residues long. Trimming left V 5 bases short and J 4 bases short, with 16 bases between. The CDR3 nucleotides are TGTGCCAGCAGCAGGGACGAGATAAGGGCAGATACGCAGTATTTT. Its protein product is CASSRDEIRADTQYF.